This entry describes one TCR beta chain. Measured with immunoSEQ multiplex PCR; TCRdb has only the in-frame clones, and not every one. The data hold tens of thousands of clones, with over 85% observed a single time. V lost 7 bases and J 3 bases, leaving 10 bases between the germline ends. The CDR3 runs 11 residues. Germline values: CDR1 SQVTM, CDR2 ANQGSEA. The sample is drawn from a study of T cell changes during pregnancy in multiple sclerosis. The clonotype originates from a female donor in good health, enrolled as a control in a pregnancy study. The chain has TRBV29-1 and TRBJ2-7; D is ambiguous. This material consisted of peripheral blood, taken in the third trimester of pregnancy. CDR3 sequence: CSGSLGYEQYF. The CDR3 nucleotides are TGCAGCGGGTCCCTAGGCTACGAGCAGTACTTC.